The clone carrying this TCR beta chain was observed a few times. There are 15 residues in the CDR3. CDR1 and CDR2 (germline): DFQATT, SNEGSKA (reference sequence). Trimming removed 2 bases from V and 2 bases from J; junction bases left unmatched: 5. This entry comes from a study of T-cell memory formation after mild COVID-19. Study as a whole: Clustering of TCRs was largely donor specific.

5'RACE with constant-segment primers yielded barcoded, UMI-tagged TCR alpha and TCR beta cDNA libraries. Using its own MiXCR run on the 5' RACE reads, TCRdb lists one record per CDR3 protein. The sample lists 150,000 or so distinct CDR3 sequences; more than 9% were seen once. Input material: PBMCs or a T cell subset sorted from them (not recorded which). This sequence joins TRBV20-1 and TRBJ2-3, with TRBD2 matching 9 bases. This TCR came from a man aged 18 to 30 who had mild COVID-19 (a few samples of this study predate the infection). Cell type and time point are not known. This CDR3 is CSARPSGDYTDTQYF. The CDR3 DNA reads TGCAGTGCTAGACCTAGCGGGGACTACACAGATACGCAGTATTTT.